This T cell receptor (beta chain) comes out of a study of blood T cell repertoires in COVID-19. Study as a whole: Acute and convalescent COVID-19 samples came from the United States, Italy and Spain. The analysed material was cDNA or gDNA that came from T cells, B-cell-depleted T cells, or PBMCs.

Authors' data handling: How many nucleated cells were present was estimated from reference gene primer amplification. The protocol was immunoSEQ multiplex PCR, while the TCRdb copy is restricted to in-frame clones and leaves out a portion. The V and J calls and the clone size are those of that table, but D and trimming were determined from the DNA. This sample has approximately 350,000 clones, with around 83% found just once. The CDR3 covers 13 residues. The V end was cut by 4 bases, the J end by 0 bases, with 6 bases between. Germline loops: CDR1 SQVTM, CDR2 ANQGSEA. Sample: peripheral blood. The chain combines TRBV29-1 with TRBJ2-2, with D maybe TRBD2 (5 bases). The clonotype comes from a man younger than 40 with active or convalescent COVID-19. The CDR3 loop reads CSVGETNTGELFF. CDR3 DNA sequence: TGCAGCGTTGGGGAGACGAACACCGGGGAGCTGTTTTTT.